This T cell receptor beta chain originates from a study of long-term antiretroviral therapy in people with HIV. Unmatched junction bases numbered 4, after V lost 6 bases and J lost 4 bases. The CDR3 length is 14 residues. Germline V CDR1 and CDR2: LNHDA, SQIVND (reference sequence). Runs used v3.0 of the immunoSEQ assay and were done at survey level. TCRdb's table, derived via immunoSEQ multiplex PCR, lists solely in-frame clones and lacks some. The table shows about 20,000 clones, with around 93% occurring only once. Study-level points and caveats: Clones that had undergone expansion before ART prevailed in the repertoire throughout all time points.

About this clone: Its specificity is unknown.

The starting material was unsorted PBMCs, obtained 4.4 years after starting antiretroviral therapy. V is TRBV19 and J is TRBJ2-1; 9 nucleotides line up with TRBD1. This receptor was obtained from a woman aged 45-60 years with HIV. The CDR3 reads CASSQDRGYNEQFF. DNA of the CDR3: TGTGCCAGTAGCCAGGACAGGGGTTACAATGAGCAGTTCTTC.